This TCR beta chain originates from a study of T-cell memory formation after mild COVID-19. In the study overall: Across donors, TCR clusters were largely donor specific. Overall study findings and caveats: Clones which contracted sat mainly in CM and EM if CD4+, and in EMRA if CD8+. SARS-CoV-2 specificity of second-wave clones peaking day 37 was unconfirmed. Clones that contracted from day 15 to 85 were balanced CD4/CD8, while later expanders leaned CD4+.

In germline, CDR1 is LNHNV, CDR2 YYDKDF (reference sequence). The CDR3 is 15 residues long. V lost 0 bases to trimming and J lost 0 bases, with 8 bases between them. There are a few counts of this clonotype. As yet, its antigen is unknown. TCRdb reprocessed the 5' RACE reads with MiXCR, giving one entry per CDR3 protein. The sample gives 300,000 to 350,000 distinct CDR3 sequences, roughly a fifth of which show up once; under 25% is in the top ten. The receptor was isolated from a man aged 18 to 30 who had mild COVID-19 (a few samples of this study predate the infection). Cell type and time point are not known. Sequencing used PBMCs or a T cell subset sorted from them (not recorded which). This chain uses TRBV15 with TRBJ1-1; possibly TRBD1 for D (5 bases). In DNA form, the CDR3 reads TGTGCCACCAGCAGAGATCCGGGGCTGAACACTGAAGCTTTCTTT. Protein sequence: CATSRDPGLNTEAFF.